These 18 T cell receptor beta chains share one sample of origin, sequenced in a study of regulatory T cells in long-lasting Graves disease (dated by TCRdb to about 2021). This sample's time point label indicates: newly diagnosed GD, antithyroid drugs for less than 3 months. For both TCR sequencing and RNA sequencing, RNA was extracted from PBMCs in TRIzol. Library prep was done by multiplex PCR. This sample was sequenced with an Illumina HiSeq 4000. TCR beta libraries were built with iRepertoire HTBI primers and Arm-PCR amplification of CDR3 regions. The public reads were quality trimmed at Q25 with fastp and then assembled into clones with MiXCR by TCRdb, keeping productive beta chains. Each CDR3 protein appears once, grouped with its most common genes and DNA. The sample profile shows 250,000 or so distinct CDR3 sequences; 20% to 25% of them were found once. The ten largest clonotypes hold roughly 14% of the sample.

This material consisted of peripheral blood mononuclear cells (PBMCs), taken at new diagnosis, from a patient treated with antithyroid drugs. The receptors shown here come from a female donor with Graves disease.

This clonotype was observed at least ten times. The V gene is TRBV7-2, the J gene TRBJ2-7; D unclear. Trimming left V 3 bases short and J 4 bases short, with 10 bases between. CDR3 length equals 13 residues. Germline assignment: CDR1 SGHTA and CDR2 FQGNSA. This CDR3 is CASSLEQQYEQYF. Here the CDR3 DNA reads TGTGCCAGCAGCTTGGAACAGCAATACGAGCAGTACTTC.

This sequence joins TRBV20-1 and TRBJ2-1; 14 bases are a match to TRBD2. The junction had 12 bases not matched to a gene; V was cut back by 0 bases and J by 8 bases. Germline V gene sequence: CDR1 DFQATT, CDR2 SNEGSKA (reference sequence). CDR3 length equals 18 residues. CDR3 sequence reads: CSAREDPGTSGSSDEQFF. The CDR3 coding sequence is TGCAGTGCTAGAGAAGATCCCGGGACTAGCGGGAGTTCGGATGAGCAGTTCTTC.

This clonotype came up many times. This chain joins TRBV24-1 and TRBJ1-5; D possibly corresponds to TRBD1 (5 bases). This CDR3 is 14 amino acids long. The germline V and J ends were trimmed by 9 bases and 0 bases, with 11 bases remaining between them. The germline V gene has CDR1 KGHDR and CDR2 SFDVKD. In nucleotides, the CDR3 is TGTGCCACCCCCGGGGCACATAGCAATCAGCCCCAGCATTTT. It yields the protein CATPGAHSNQPQHF.

This clonotype was detected ten times or more. This chain joins TRBV24-1 and TRBJ2-5, with 7 nucleotides matching TRBD1. With 3 bases clipped from V and 3 bases from J, the junction kept 0 bases outside the gene matches. Germline-derived CDR1 and CDR2 are KGHDR and SFDVKD. This CDR3 comprises 13 residues. CDR3 nucleotide sequence: TGTGCCACCAGTGATACAGGGGAAGAGACCCAGTACTTC. Protein product: CATSDTGEETQYF.

This clonotype was detected many times. The V gene is TRBV20-1, the J gene TRBJ2-5; D gene ambiguous. CDR1 DFQATT and CDR2 SNEGSKA come from the germline V gene (reference sequence). This CDR3 spans 13 amino acids. The V end was cut by 6 bases, the J end by 2 bases, with 13 bases between. CDR3 sequence (DNA): TGCAGTGCCGACCTAGGCCTTCAAGAGACCCAGTACTTC. Protein: CSADLGLQETQYF.

In its sample, this clonotype was seen many times. The gene calls are TRBV20-1 and TRBJ2-1, with 10 bases that match TRBD2. The CDR3 sequence is 15 residues long. J gave up 3 bases and V 5 bases, and 7 bases lay outside the gene matches. Germline CDR1 and CDR2: DFQATT and SNEGSKA (reference sequence). The CDR3 DNA sequence: TGCAGTGCTGCGAGCGGGACTAGCGTCTACAATGAGCAGTTCTTC. Its translation: CSAASGTSVYNEQFF.

Turning to this clonotype: A much larger clone sits a single nucleotide away, making a read error possible. The CDR3 ends on some other residue instead of the conserved phenylalanine or tryptophan, so this is likely a read error. The chain has TRBV7-9 and TRBJ2-5; D perhaps matches TRBD1 (6 bases). V was pared by 4 bases and J by 1 base, with 7 bases between. The length of the CDR3 is 13 residues. Germline values: CDR1 SEHNR, CDR2 FQNEAQ (reference sequence). CDR3 amino acids: CASSWDTQETQYL. The DNA of the CDR3 is TGTGCCAGCAGCTGGGACACCCAAGAGACCCAGTACCTC.

In this sample, this clonotype turned up many times. The J gene is TRBJ2-3, the V gene TRBV7-2; 9 bases map to TRBD1. Germline CDR1 is SGHTA and CDR2 is FQGNSA. V lost 8 bases, J lost 4 bases, and 10 bases stayed unmatched. The CDR3 covers 15 residues. CDR3 region: CASQQGAALSDTQYF. The CDR3 DNA reads TGTGCCAGCCAACAGGGGGCGGCTTTATCAGATACGCAGTATTTT.

V gene TRBV7-2 combines with J gene TRBJ2-7; 7 bases align to TRBD1. Germline values: CDR1 SGHTA, CDR2 FQGNSA. This CDR3 has 15 residues. Trimming took 5 bases from V and 4 from J; bases not matched to a gene: 11. This CDR3 is CASSRTEGAGYEQYF. The CDR3 DNA reads TGTGCCAGCAGCCGGACTGAGGGGGCGGGTTACGAGCAGTACTTC.

This clonotype was observed many times. The rearrangement uses TRBV7-2 and TRBJ1-2; D might be TRBD1 (5 bases). The CDR3 consists of 13 residues. Germline V lookup: CDR1 SGHTA, CDR2 FQGNSA. Trimming left V 3 bases short and J 7 bases short, with 12 bases between. DNA for the CDR3: TGTGCCAGCAGCTTGGGGCAGGGTTCTGGCTACACCTTC. Translated, it gives CASSLGQGSGYTF.

In regard to this clonotype: Possible read error: a much larger clone is one base away. The V and J genes are TRBV7-2 and TRBJ1-1; 7 bases map to TRBD1. Germline V gene data show CDR1 as SGHTA and CDR2 as FQGNSA. This CDR3 region has 17 residues. J lost 6 bases, V lost 5 bases, and 18 bases had no gene match. Written as DNA, the CDR3 is TGTGCCAGCAGCCGTAGGGGGGCCGGGGCACAGGGGTCTGAAGCTTTCTTT. Its translation: CASSRRGAGAQGSEAFF.

The V gene is TRBV6-1, the J gene TRBJ2-4; a possible D gene is TRBD2 (7 bases). The CDR3 extends over 15 amino acids. Germline lookup yields CDR1 MNHNS and CDR2 SASEGT. Trimming shortened V by 7 bases and J by 1 base, and 14 bases separated the two germline ends. Written as DNA, the CDR3 is TGTGCCAGCAAAGGGGGGGGGGCGGCCAAAAACATTCAGTACTTC. Translating it yields CASKGGGAAKNIQYF.

The chain carries TRBV12-3 or TRBV12-4 and TRBJ2-2; 9 bases agree with TRBD2. Unmatched junction bases numbered 11, after V lost 2 bases and J lost 7 bases. CDR3 length: 17 residues. The CDR3 sequence: CASSLFGAGGPHGELFF. The CDR3 DNA is TGTGCCAGCAGTTTATTCGGGGCGGGGGGGCCGCACGGGGAGCTGTTTTTT.

The V and J genes are TRBV6-1 and TRBJ1-5; tentatively, D is TRBD1 (5 bases). Germline CDR1 MNHNS, CDR2 SASEGT. The CDR3 runs to 13 residues. Trimming took 2 bases from V and 4 from J, leaving 6 bases between them. The CDR3 nucleotides are TGTGCCAGCAGTGAATGGGGGAATCAGCCCCAGCATTTT. As protein: CASSEWGNQPQHF.

About this clonotype itself: The germline gene is not matched at one end of the junction; a read error may be the cause. The CDR3 loop reads CSAPRPAGGAYNGQFF. CDR3 nucleotide sequence: TGCAGTGCTCCCAGGCCAGCGGGGGGCGCCTACAATGGGCAGTTCTTC. The chain carries TRBV20-1 and TRBJ2-1, with TRBD2 matching 9 bases. The germline V gene has CDR1 DFQATT and CDR2 SNEGSKA (reference sequence). This CDR3 has 16 residues.

V and J are TRBV20-1 and TRBJ2-3; TRBD2 matches 12 bases. Germline loops: CDR1 DFQATT, CDR2 SNEGSKA (reference sequence). The CDR3 consists of 17 residues. V lost 4 bases to trimming and J lost 5 bases; unmatched junction nucleotides: 13. CDR3 region: CSAMRLAGEGQLDTQYF. As DNA, the CDR3 is TGCAGTGCTATGAGACTAGCGGGAGAAGGGCAACTAGATACGCAGTATTTT.

There are many counts of this clonotype. This sequence joins TRBV7-3 and TRBJ2-1; 15 bases agree with TRBD2. Germline CDR1 is SGHTA and CDR2 is FQGTGA. V lost 3 bases, J lost 7 bases, and 1 base stayed unmatched. The CDR3 consists of 15 residues. As DNA, the CDR3 is TGTGCCAGCAGCTTCGGGACTAGCGGGGGGAATGAGCAGTTCTTC. Protein: CASSFGTSGGNEQFF. Variable domain in full (rest from reference TRBV7-3 and TRBJ2-1): GAGVSQTPSNKVTEKGKYVELRCDPISGHTALYWYRQSLGQGPEFLIYFQGTGAADDSGLPNDRFFAVRPEGSVSTLKIQRTERGDSAVYLCASSFGTSGGNEQFFGPGTRLTVL.

This chain connects TRBV7-2 to TRBJ2-7, with TRBD2 matching over 8 bases. The CDR3 spans 15 residues. V lost 6 bases and J lost 0; bases outside the gene matches: 7. Looked up from germline, CDR1 is SGHTA and CDR2 is FQGNSA. The CDR3 DNA follows: TGTGCCAGCAGACCGTCGGGGGGGAGCTCCTACGAGCAGTACTTC. Translated, it gives CASRPSGGSSYEQYF.